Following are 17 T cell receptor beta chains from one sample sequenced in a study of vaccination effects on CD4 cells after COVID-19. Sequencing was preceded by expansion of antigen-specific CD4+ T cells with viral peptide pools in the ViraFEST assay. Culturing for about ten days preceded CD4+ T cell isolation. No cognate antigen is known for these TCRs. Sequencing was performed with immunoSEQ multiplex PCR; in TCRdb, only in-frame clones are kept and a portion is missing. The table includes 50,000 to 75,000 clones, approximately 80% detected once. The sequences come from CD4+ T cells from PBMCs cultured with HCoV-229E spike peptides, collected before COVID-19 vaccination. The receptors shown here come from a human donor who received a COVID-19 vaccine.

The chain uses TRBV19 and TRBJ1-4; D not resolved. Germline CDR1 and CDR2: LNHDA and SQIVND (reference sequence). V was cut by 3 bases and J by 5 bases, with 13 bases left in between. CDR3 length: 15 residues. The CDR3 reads CASSMIGVLNEKLFF. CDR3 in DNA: TGTGCCAGTAGTATGATTGGGGTGCTCAATGAAAAACTGTTTTTT.

The CDR3 loop reads CSVVSNRGGELFF. CDR3 coding DNA: TGCAGCGTTGTTTCTAACAGGGGAGGGGAGCTGTTTTTT. J is TRBJ2-2 and V is TRBV29-1, with 7 bases fitting TRBD1. This CDR3 contains 13 residues. The ends lost 4 bases at V and 8 bases at J; junction bases unmatched: 7. From germline, CDR1 is SQVTM and CDR2 ANQGSEA.

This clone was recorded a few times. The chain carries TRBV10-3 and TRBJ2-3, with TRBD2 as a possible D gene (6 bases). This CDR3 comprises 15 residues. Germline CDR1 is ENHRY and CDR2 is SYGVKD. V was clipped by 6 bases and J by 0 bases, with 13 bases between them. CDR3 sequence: CAISLTGTSTDTQYF. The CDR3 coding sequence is TGTGCCATCAGCCTGACCGGGACTAGCACAGATACGCAGTATTTT.

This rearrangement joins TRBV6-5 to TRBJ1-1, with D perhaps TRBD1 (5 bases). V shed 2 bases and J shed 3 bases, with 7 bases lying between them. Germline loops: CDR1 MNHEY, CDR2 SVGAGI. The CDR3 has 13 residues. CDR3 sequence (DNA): TGTGCCAGCAGTTACGACAGTTACACTGAAGCTTTCTTT. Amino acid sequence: CASSYDSYTEAFF.

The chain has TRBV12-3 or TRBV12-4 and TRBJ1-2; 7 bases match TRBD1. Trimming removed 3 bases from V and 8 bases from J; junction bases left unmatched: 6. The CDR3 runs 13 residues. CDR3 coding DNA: TGTGCCAGCAGTTTTGAGGGGGCGCAGGGCTACACCTTC. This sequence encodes CASSFEGAQGYTF.

The CDR3 bases are TGTGCAAGTCGCCCGCGGAGCCGGGGAAAAGAGACCCAGTACTTC. This encodes CASRPRSRGKETQYF. This chain joins TRBV12-2 and TRBJ2-5; the DNA was not used to check the table's D call, TRBD2. TRBV12-2 is recorded as a pseudogene. The CDR3 has 15 amino acids.

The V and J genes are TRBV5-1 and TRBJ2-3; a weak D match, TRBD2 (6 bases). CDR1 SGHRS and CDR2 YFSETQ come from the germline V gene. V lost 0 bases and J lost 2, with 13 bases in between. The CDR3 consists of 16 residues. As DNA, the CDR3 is TGCGCCAGCAGCTTGGTGGCGGGGAGCTACACAGATACGCAGTATTTT. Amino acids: CASSLVAGSYTDTQYF.

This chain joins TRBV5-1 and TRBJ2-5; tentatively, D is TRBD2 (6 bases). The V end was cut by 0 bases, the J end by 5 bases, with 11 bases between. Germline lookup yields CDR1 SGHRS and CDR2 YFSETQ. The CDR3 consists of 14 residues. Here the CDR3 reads CASSLVEGRETQYF. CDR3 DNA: TGCGCCAGCAGCTTGGTGGAGGGGAGGGAGACCCAGTACTTC.

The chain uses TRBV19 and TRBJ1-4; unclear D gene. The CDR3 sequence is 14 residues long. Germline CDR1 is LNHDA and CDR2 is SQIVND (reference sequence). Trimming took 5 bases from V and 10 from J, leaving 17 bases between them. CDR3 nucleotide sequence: TGTGCCAGTAGTCCTCTTGGTTACGGTGGAAAACTGTTTTTT. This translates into CASSPLGYGGKLFF.

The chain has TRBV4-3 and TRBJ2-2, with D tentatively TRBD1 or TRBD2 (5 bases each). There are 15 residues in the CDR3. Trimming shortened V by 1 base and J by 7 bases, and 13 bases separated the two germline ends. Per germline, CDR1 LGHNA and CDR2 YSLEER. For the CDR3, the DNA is TGCGCCAGCAGCCAAGGGGACGTCTCAGGCGGGGAGCTGTTTTTT. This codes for CASSQGDVSGGELFF.

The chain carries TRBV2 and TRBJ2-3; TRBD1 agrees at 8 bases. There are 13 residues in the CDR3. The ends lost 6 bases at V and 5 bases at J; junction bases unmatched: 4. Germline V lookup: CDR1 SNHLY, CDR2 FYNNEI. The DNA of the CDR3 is TGTGCCAGCAGAGACAGGGGTAGAGATACGCAGTATTTT. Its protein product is CASRDRGRDTQYF.

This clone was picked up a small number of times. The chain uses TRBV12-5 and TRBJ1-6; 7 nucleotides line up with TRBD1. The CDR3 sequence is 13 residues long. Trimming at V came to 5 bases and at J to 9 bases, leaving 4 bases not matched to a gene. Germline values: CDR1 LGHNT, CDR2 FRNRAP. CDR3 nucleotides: TGTGCTAGTGGTATGCGACAGGGTTCACCCCTCCACTTT. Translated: CASGMRQGSPLHF.

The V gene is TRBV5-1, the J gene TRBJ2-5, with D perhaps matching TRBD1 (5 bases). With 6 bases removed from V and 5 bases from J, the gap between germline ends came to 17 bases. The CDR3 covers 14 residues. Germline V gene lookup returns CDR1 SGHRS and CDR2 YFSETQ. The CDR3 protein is CASTSSEGVETQYF. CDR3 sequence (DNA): TGCGCCAGCACGAGCTCAGAAGGGGTGGAGACCCAGTACTTC.

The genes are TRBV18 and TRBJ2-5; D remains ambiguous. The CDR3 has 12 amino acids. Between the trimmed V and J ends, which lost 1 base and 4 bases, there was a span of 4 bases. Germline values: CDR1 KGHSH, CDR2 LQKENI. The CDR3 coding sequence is TGTGCCAGCTCACCACGAAGAGAGACCCAGTACTTC. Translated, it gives CASSPRRETQYF.

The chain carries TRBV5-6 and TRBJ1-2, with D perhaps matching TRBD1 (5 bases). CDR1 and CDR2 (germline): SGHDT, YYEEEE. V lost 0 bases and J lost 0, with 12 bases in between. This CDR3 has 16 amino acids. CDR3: CASSLGGGGTNYGYTF. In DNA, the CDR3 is TGTGCCAGCAGCTTGGGCGGTGGGGGAACTAACTATGGCTACACCTTC.

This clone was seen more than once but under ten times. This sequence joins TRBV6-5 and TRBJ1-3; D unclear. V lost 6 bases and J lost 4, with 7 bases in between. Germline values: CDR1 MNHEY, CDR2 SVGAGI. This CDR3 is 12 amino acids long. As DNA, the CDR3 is TGTGCCAGCAGGGCGTGGGGAAACACCATATATTTT. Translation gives CASRAWGNTIYF.

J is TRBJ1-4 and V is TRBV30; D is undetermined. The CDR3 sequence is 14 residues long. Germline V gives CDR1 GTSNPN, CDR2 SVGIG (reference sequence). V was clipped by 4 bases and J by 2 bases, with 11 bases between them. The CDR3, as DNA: TGTGCCTGGAATATGGGGTGGACTAATGAAAAACTGTTTTTT. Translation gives CAWNMGWTNEKLFF.